This T cell receptor beta chain comes out of a study of blood T cell repertoires in COVID-19. Background on the study: Researchers got acute and convalescent COVID-19 samples from the United States, Italy and Spain.

Per germline, CDR1 SNHLY and CDR2 FYNNEI. Trimming took 0 bases from V and 8 from J, leaving 13 bases between them. This CDR3 is built from 14 residues. Methods used by the authors: Amplified reference gene primers provided the basis for estimating nucleated cell counts. Assay used: immunoSEQ multiplex PCR; TCRdb lists only in-frame clones, some missing. D and trimming come from the DNA, and the V and J calls and clone size come from that table. The table has some 150,000 clones, around four fifths seen once. This TCR derives from a human donor in a cohort sampled during active COVID-19. The chain couples TRBV2 to TRBJ1-2; D may be TRBD1 (6 bases). Sequenced: peripheral blood. CDR3 residues: CASSEARGRGGYTF. The CDR3 DNA follows: TGTGCCAGCAGTGAAGCGCGGGGGCGCGGGGGCTACACCTTC.